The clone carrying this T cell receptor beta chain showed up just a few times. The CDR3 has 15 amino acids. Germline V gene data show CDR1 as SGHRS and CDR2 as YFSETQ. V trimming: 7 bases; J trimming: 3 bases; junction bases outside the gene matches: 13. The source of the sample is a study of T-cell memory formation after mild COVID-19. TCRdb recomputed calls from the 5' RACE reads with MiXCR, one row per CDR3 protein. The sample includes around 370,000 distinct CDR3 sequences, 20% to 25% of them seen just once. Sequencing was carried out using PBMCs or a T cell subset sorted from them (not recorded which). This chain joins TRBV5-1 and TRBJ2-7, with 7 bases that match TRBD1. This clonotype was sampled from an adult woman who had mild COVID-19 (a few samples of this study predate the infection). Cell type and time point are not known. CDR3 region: CASQESSRGSYEQYF. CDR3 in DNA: TGCGCCAGCCAGGAAAGTAGCAGGGGGAGCTACGAGCAGTACTTC.